The source of this TCR beta chain is a study of T cell responses to AZD1222 COVID-19 vaccine. Study conclusions and caveats: A reported finding is that nearly half of spike-specific TCRs target unmutated variant regions. Baseline serostatus was positive in only a handful of AZD1222 recipients.

In the case of this clone: No antigen is known for it.

Assay used: immunoSEQ multiplex PCR; TCRdb lists only in-frame clones, some missing. Of 120,000 or so clones listed, 70% to 90% were seen once; the top ten hold around 30%. V lost 3 bases to trimming and J lost 8 bases; unmatched junction nucleotides: 7. The CDR3 runs to 15 residues. Germline lookup yields CDR1 MNHNS and CDR2 SASEGT. Sequencing was performed on peripheral blood, taken on day 0 of AZD1222 vaccination. The sequence was collected from an adult in good health. This chain links TRBV6-1 with TRBJ2-1; 10 nucleotides agree with TRBD2. CDR3 sequence (DNA): TGTGCCAGCAGTGATGGTAGCGGGAGGATCGATGAGCAGTTCTTC. Translating gives CASSDGSGRIDEQFF.